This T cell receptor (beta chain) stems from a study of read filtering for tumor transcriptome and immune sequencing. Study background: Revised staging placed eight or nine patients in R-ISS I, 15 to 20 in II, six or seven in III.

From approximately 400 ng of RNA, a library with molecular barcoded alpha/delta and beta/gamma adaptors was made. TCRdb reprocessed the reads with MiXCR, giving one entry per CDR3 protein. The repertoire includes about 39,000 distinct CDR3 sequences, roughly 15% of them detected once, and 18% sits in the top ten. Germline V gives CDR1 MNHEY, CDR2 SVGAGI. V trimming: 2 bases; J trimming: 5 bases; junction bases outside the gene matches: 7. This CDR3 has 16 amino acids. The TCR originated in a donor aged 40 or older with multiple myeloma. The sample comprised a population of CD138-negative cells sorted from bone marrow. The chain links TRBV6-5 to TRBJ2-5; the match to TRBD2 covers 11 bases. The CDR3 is CASSYELAGGPETQYF. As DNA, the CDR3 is TGTGCCAGCAGTTACGAATTAGCGGGGGGGCCCGAGACCCAGTACTTC.